This T cell receptor (beta chain) was recovered during a study of spatial heterogeneity in lung cancer. Overall study: Raw reads contained each unique TCR and UMI combination more than ten times on average.

As concerns this clonotype: What it binds is not known. The final CDR3 position lacks the conserved phenylalanine or tryptophan, pointing to a likely read error.

Study-level points and caveats: There were more appearances of ubiquitous expanded tumor TCRs in blood at resection than at follow-up.

Germline CDR1 is MNHEY and CDR2 is SVGAGI. This CDR3 has 15 residues. The V gene end was trimmed by 3 bases and the J gene end by 3 bases; junction bases not matched to a gene: 5. Time point meaning: sample taken at primary tumor resection. Frozen PBMC, nontumor lung or tumor provided whole RNA, which was sequenced unsorted. From the 5' RACE reads, TCRdb called clonotypes with MiXCR, one entry per CDR3 protein. Of about 22,000 distinct CDR3 sequences listed, approximately 5.8% are singletons. The sequence derives from a male donor with early-stage non-small cell lung cancer. Sequenced material: PBMCs, taken at surgery. The chain couples TRBV6-5 to TRBJ2-5; 9 bases align to TRBD2. The DNA for the CDR3 is TGTGCCAGCAGTTATCATGCTAGCGGGGAAGAGACCCAGTACATC. It translates to CASSYHASGEETQYI.